This T cell receptor beta chain derives from a study of blood T cell repertoires in COVID-19. Whole-study context: Spain, Italy and the United States supplied samples that represented acute and convalescent COVID-19. Sources were T cells, B-cell-depleted T cells, or PBMCs; the material itself was cDNA or gDNA.

Participants had their cohort set by participant-reported clinical history. Recovered status applied to Cohort 3 donors who had two consecutive negative PCRs. It also applied to those with clearance or with symptom resolution. The data were produced by immunoSEQ multiplex PCR, yet TCRdb's version contains in-frame clones alone and is incomplete. The sample carries more than 200,000 clones, approximately 90% recorded once. This CDR3 region has 13 residues. The germline CDR1 and CDR2 sequences are SNHLY and FYNNEI. As for this clone: An end of the junction does not agree with germline; a read error may underlie this.

The origin of this receptor is a man between 25 and 39 years old who had recovered from COVID-19. The V and J genes are TRBV2 and TRBJ2-7; possibly TRBD2 for D (5 bases). Sequenced: PBMCs or T cells enriched from blood (not recorded which). In DNA form, the CDR3 reads TGTGCCAGCAGTGAAGCAGTACCGGACTGGGTAGCCTTC. It yields the protein CASSEAVPDWVAF.